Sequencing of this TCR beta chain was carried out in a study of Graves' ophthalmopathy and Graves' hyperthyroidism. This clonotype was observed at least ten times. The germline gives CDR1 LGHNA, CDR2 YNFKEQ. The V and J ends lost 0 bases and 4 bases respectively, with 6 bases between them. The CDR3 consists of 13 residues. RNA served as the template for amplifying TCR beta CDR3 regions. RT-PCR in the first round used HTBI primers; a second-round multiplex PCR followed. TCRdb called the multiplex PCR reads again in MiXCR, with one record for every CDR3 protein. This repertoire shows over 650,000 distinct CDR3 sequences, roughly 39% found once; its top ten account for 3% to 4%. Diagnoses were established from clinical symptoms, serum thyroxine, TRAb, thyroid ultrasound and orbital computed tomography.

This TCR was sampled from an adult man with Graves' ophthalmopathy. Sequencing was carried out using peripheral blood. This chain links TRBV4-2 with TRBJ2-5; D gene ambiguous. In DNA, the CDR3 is TGTGCCAGCAGCCAAGACAGGACAGAGACCCAGTACTTC. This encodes CASSQDRTETQYF.